The source of this T cell receptor beta chain is a study of cytomegalovirus exposure and HLA in healthy donors. As to this clone: Its antigen is unidentified.

The PCR employed 60 Vbeta primers together with 13 Jbeta primers. Generated by immunoSEQ multiplex PCR, the TCRdb table keeps only in-frame clones and is missing some. The sample records about 170,000 clones, approximately 71% being singletons. Overall study findings and caveats: CMV serostatus stood as the only immune exposure information on hand. Through in vitro validation, three CMV-associated chains were shown to be specific for CMV antigens. Several V segments, TRBV6-2 and TRBV6-3 among them, could not be told apart and were dropped.

The CDR3 loop spans 17 amino acids. Germline V gene sequence: CDR1 SEHNR, CDR2 FQNEAQ (reference sequence). V shed 4 bases and J 1 base; nucleotides not matched to a gene: 12. Sequenced material: PBMCs. The J gene is TRBJ1-1, the V gene TRBV7-9; 7 nucleotides align to TRBD1. The clonotype was recovered from a girl aged 5 to 17 in good health and CMV-seronegative. The CDR3 coding sequence is TGTGCCAGCAGCTCCTCGGGAGGGGGCGAGGGGAACACTGAAGCTTTCTTT. It translates to CASSSSGGGEGNTEAFF. Combining the CDR3 with reference TRBV7-9 and TRBJ1-1 gives the whole variable domain DTGVSQNPRHKITKRGQNVTFRCDPISEHNRLYWYRQTLGQGPEFLTYFQNEAQLEKSRLLSDRFSAERPKGSFSTLEIQRTEQGDSAMYLCASSSSGGGEGNTEAFFGQGTRLTVV.